The 9 T cell receptor beta chains listed next were all sequenced from one sample in a study of identifying expanded T cells in peripheral blood. The data were produced by immunoSEQ multiplex PCR, yet TCRdb's version contains in-frame clones alone and is incomplete. The sample gives roughly 96,000 clones, nearly 90% of which show up once; 5.5% to 6% is in the top ten. Material: blood. The receptors come from a person aged 18 to 75 in good health.

CDR3 loop: CASGLDPRDVWGKETQYF. The CDR3 DNA reads TGTGCTAGTGGTTTGGACCCGAGGGACGTATGGGGCAAGGAGACCCAGTACTTC. The chain carries TRBV12-5 and TRBJ2-5; D assignment may be TRBD1 or TRBD2 (5 bases each). The CDR3 runs to 18 residues. Trimming took off 1 base at V and 5 bases at J, with 23 bases between the two ends. The germline gives CDR1 LGHNT, CDR2 FRNRAP.

This chain joins TRBV11-2 and TRBJ1-2; D is unclear. Trimming removed 5 bases from V and 0 bases from J, with 10 bases in between. The CDR3 length is 14 residues. The germline V gene encodes CDR1 SGHAT and CDR2 FQNNGV. Written as DNA, the CDR3 is TGTGCCAGCAGCCCGACCTCGGCTAACTATGGCTACACCTTC. Translating gives CASSPTSANYGYTF.

The chain couples TRBV7-3 to TRBJ2-3; weak D call: TRBD1 (6 bases). The V and J ends lost 5 bases and 4 bases respectively, with 7 bases between them. The V gene's germline CDR1 is SGHTA and CDR2 FQGTGA. This CDR3 has 12 residues. The CDR3 nucleotides are TGTGCCAGCAGCGAGGGGGCAGATACGCAGTATTTT. Its translation: CASSEGADTQYF. Drawing the rest from reference TRBV7-3 and TRBJ2-3, the complete variable domain is GAGVSQTPSNKVTEKGKYVELRCDPISGHTALYWYRQSLGQGPEFLIYFQGTGAADDSGLPNDRFFAVRPEGSVSTLKIQRTERGDSAVYLCASSEGADTQYFGPGTRLTVL.

On this clone itself: This sample includes further DNA sequences coding for the same CDR3. The chain joins TRBV6-4 to TRBJ1-1; weak D call: TRBD1 (5 bases). Germline assignment: CDR1 MRHNA and CDR2 SNTAGT. Trimming cost V 6 bases and J 1 base, with 9 bases left between them. The CDR3 loop spans 13 amino acids. CDR3 in DNA: TGTGCCAGCAGCTTAGACAGGAACACTGAAGCTTTCTTT. Amino acids: CASSLDRNTEAFF.

This CDR3 reads CASSDSGTGGYGYTF. The CDR3 bases are TGTGCCAGCAGCGATTCCGGGACAGGGGGCTATGGCTACACCTTC. The chain joins TRBV9 to TRBJ1-2; 11 nucleotides agree with TRBD1. The CDR3 extends over 15 amino acids. With V trimmed by 3 bases and J by 4 bases, 5 bases remained unmatched. Germline-derived CDR1 and CDR2 are SGDLS and YYNGEE. Variable domain in full (rest from reference TRBV9 and TRBJ1-2): DSGVTQTPKHLITATGQRVTLRCSPRSGDLSVYWYQQSLDQGLQFLIQYYNGEERAKGNILERFSAQQFPDLHSELNLSSLELGDSALYFCASSDSGTGGYGYTFGSGTRLTVV.

This chain connects TRBV7-2 to TRBJ2-1; 10 bases line up with TRBD2. V lost 1 base and J lost 0; bases outside the gene matches: 0. Looked up from germline, CDR1 is SGHTA and CDR2 is FQGNSA. The CDR3 runs to 16 residues. CDR3 nucleotides: TGTGCCAGCAGCTTAGTAGCGGGAGGCTCCTACAATGAGCAGTTCTTC. It translates to CASSLVAGGSYNEQFF.

The chain combines TRBV19 with TRBJ1-5; 11 positions agree with TRBD1. Germline V gives CDR1 LNHDA, CDR2 SQIVND (reference sequence). This CDR3 has 15 amino acids. Unmatched junction bases numbered 11, after V lost 7 bases and J lost 9 bases. CDR3 in DNA: TGTGCCAGTACCCCGTTAGGACAGGGGGCGCGGCCCCAGCATTTT. This translates into CASTPLGQGARPQHF.

The rearrangement uses TRBV29-1 and TRBJ1-4, with D uncertain. The CDR3 runs to 16 residues. CDR1 and CDR2 from the germline V gene are SQVTM and ANQGSEA. The ends were cut back, 7 bases at V and 0 bases at J, with 18 bases in the middle. CDR3 amino acids: CSAAFVGLATNEKLFF. The CDR3 DNA reads as TGCAGCGCTGCATTCGTAGGACTTGCAACTAATGAAAAACTGTTTTTT.

This clone showed up just once. V is TRBV7-9 and J is TRBJ2-2; 7 bases align to TRBD1. The CDR3 length is 18 residues. Per germline, CDR1 SEHNR and CDR2 FQNEAQ (reference sequence). J lost 6 bases, V lost 5 bases, and 18 bases had no gene match. The CDR3 sequence is CASSPSRPSDRYSGELFF. The DNA of the CDR3 is TGTGCCAGCAGCCCATCTCGTCCCTCGGACAGGTACTCCGGGGAGCTGTTTTTT.